Reported below is one TCR beta chain. Brentuximab vedotin exposure varied, and every patient relapsed after autologous stem cell transplantation. Magnetic negative selection isolated CD8+ T cells from thawed PBMCs. Relapsed/refractory classical Hodgkin lymphoma patients had complete, partial or progressive responses. The data are from a study of PD-1 blockade in classical Hodgkin lymphoma. Assay used: immunoSEQ multiplex PCR; TCRdb lists only in-frame clones, some missing. The data show nearly 3,000 clones, roughly 65% seen once. Losses at the gene ends were 3 bases for V and 3 bases for J; bases not matched to a gene: 8. The CDR3 spans 15 residues. Germline V gives CDR1 MDHEN, CDR2 SYDVKM.

The chain has TRBV28 and TRBJ2-7; 7 bases map to TRBD2. This TCR came from a human donor with classical Hodgkin lymphoma. The source material was CD8+ T cells from blood, sampled at baseline. CDR3 nucleotide sequence: TGTGCCAGCAGTTTGGGGGTAGCGGGTGACTACGAGCAGTACTTC. As protein: CASSLGVAGDYEQYF.